This T cell receptor beta chain was captured by sequencing in a study of cytomegalovirus exposure and HLA in healthy donors. Note on this clone: Antigen specificity is unknown.

There are 15 residues in the CDR3. The V segment lost 5 bases and the J segment 4 bases; nucleotides outside the gene matches: 10. From germline, CDR1 is MNHNS and CDR2 SASEGT. Overall study results and limits: Earlier analysis found most TCR beta V segments productive about 87% or about 30% of the time. DRB1 showed the most TCR associations and HLA-C the fewest in a later analysis, as rates varied by HLA locus. The study found most TCR sequences rare, yet found some public TCRs in many donors. Researchers catalogued about 150 TCR beta chains as cytomegalovirus-associated.

PCR amplification relied on 60 Vbeta primers (plus 13 Jbeta primers). Using immunoSEQ multiplex PCR, the repertoire was profiled, and TCRdb retains in-frame clones only, with some absent. This repertoire includes tens of thousands of clones. The clonotype comes from a male donor in good health and CMV-seronegative. Sequenced: PBMCs. The rearrangement joins TRBV6-1 to TRBJ1-2; TRBD1 matches at 7 bases. CDR3 coding DNA: TGTGCCAGCAGTACTGACAGGGCGGGGGGCTATGGCTACACCTTC. Its protein product is CASSTDRAGGYGYTF.